The 18 T cell receptor beta chains listed next were all sequenced from one sample in a study of identical twins (dated by TCRdb to the mid-2010s). Libraries were constructed by 5' RACE. TCRdb shows the sequencer as Illumina HiSeq 2000. Using fastp at Q25 and MiXCR, TCRdb reprocessed the public reads and kept productive beta chains. Entries that share a CDR3 protein sequence are merged under the most common genes and DNA. Across this sample there are around 650,000 distinct CDR3 sequences, with 7.1% seen only once. 1.5% to 2% of the sample is held by the ten biggest clonotypes. The same data also went into a second study, on yellow fever vaccine responses in identical twins.

Source material: PBMCs. These receptors were taken from a woman between 18 and 29 years old in good health.

This clonotype was observed a few times. The gene calls are TRBV2 and TRBJ2-1, with 7 positions matching TRBD2. Germline V gene sequence: CDR1 SNHLY, CDR2 FYNNEI. CDR3 length: 17 amino acids. Unmatched junction bases numbered 10, after V lost 2 bases and J lost 3 bases. The CDR3 loop is CASSETVELADYNEQFF. Written as DNA, the CDR3 is TGTGCCAGCAGTGAAACCGTTGAGCTAGCGGACTACAATGAGCAGTTCTTC.

This clonotype was found a few times. The rearrangement links TRBV2 to TRBJ1-1; 7 positions agree with TRBD1. This CDR3 comprises 14 residues. Germline V gives CDR1 SNHLY, CDR2 FYNNEI. V shed 8 bases, J shed 4 bases, and the junction held 10 bases outside the gene matches. CDR3 bases: TGTGCCAGCCTAAGACAGGGCTCCGGCACTGAAGCTTTCTTT. Residues: CASLRQGSGTEAFF. The full variable domain, in which reference TRBV2 and TRBJ1-1 provide the parts outside the CDR3, is EPEVTQTPSHQVTQMGQEVILRCVPISNHLYFYWYRQILGQKVEFLVSFYNNEISEKSEIFDDQFSVERPDGSNFTLKIRSTKLEDSAMYFCASLRQGSGTEAFFGQGTRLTVV.

This clonotype has just a few counts. The chain employs TRBV7-2 and TRBJ2-1; D remains unclear. The CDR3 has 11 amino acids. Germline CDR1 reads SGHTA; CDR2 reads FQGNSA. V shed 5 bases and J shed 12 bases, with 11 bases lying between them. The DNA for the CDR3 is TGTGCCAGCAGCCAGAATTCGGGGCAGTTCTTC. Amino acid sequence: CASSQNSGQFF.

This clonotype was detected only a few times. CDR3 residues: CASSLVAGVRDNEQFF. CDR3 DNA: TGTGCCAGCAGCTTAGTCGCGGGAGTCAGAGACAATGAGCAGTTCTTC. The J gene is TRBJ2-1, the V gene TRBV7-2, with 7 nucleotides matching TRBD2. The CDR3 sequence is 16 residues long. V shed 1 base and J 5 bases; nucleotides not matched to a gene: 8. CDR1 is SGHTA and CDR2 is FQGNSA in the germline V gene.

This clonotype was seen a few times. The chain combines TRBV24-1 with TRBJ2-2; 7 bases match TRBD2. Germline CDR1 reads KGHDR; CDR2 reads SFDVKD. The CDR3 covers 16 residues. Trimming took 3 bases from V and 7 from J; bases not matched to a gene: 10. The CDR3 DNA follows: TGTGCCACCAGTGATAGAACTCTAGGACTAGACGGGGAGCTGTTTTTT. Translated: CATSDRTLGLDGELFF.

This clonotype was detected a few times. The gene calls are TRBV7-9 and TRBJ2-3; possibly TRBD2 for D (6 bases). Germline CDR1 SEHNR, CDR2 FQNEAQ (reference sequence). There are 15 residues in the CDR3. V lost 7 bases to trimming and J lost 2 bases, with 16 bases between them. The DNA of the CDR3 is TGTGCCAGCACTCCGGGGCGGGGCAACACAGATACGCAGTATTTT. It codes for CASTPGRGNTDTQYF.

This clonotype occurred many times. The chain employs TRBV4-1 and TRBJ2-1, with 13 bases that match TRBD2. The CDR3 runs 17 residues. Germline values: CDR1 MGHRA, CDR2 YSYEKL. The V and J ends lost 1 base and 4 bases, in that order; junction bases with no gene match: 4. CDR3 amino acids: CASSQATSGGPYNEQFF. For the CDR3, the DNA is TGCGCCAGCAGCCAAGCGACTAGCGGGGGGCCTTACAATGAGCAGTTCTTC.

The chain uses TRBV7-7 and TRBJ2-1; perhaps TRBD1 as D (6 bases). The CDR3 is made up of 16 amino acids. The V end was cut by 4 bases, the J end by 0 bases, with 13 bases between. Per germline, CDR1 SSHAT and CDR2 FNYEAQ (reference sequence). This CDR3 reads CASSSRQAFSYNEQFF. The CDR3 DNA follows: TGTGCCAGCAGCTCCCGACAGGCCTTCTCCTACAATGAGCAGTTCTTC. Complete variable domain (other parts from reference TRBV7-7 and TRBJ2-1): GAGVSQSPRYKVTKRGQDVTLRCDPISSHATLYWYQQALGQGPEFLTYFNYEAQPDKSGLPSDRFSAERPEGSISTLTIQRTEQRDSAMYRCASSSRQAFSYNEQFFGPGTRLTVL.

This clonotype was recorded many times. This chain links TRBV12-3 or TRBV12-4 with TRBJ2-1, with 9 bases aligning to TRBD1. V shed 1 base, J shed 5 bases, and the junction held 0 bases outside the gene matches. The CDR3 spans 14 residues. The CDR3 loop reads CASSLGTGDNEQFF. CDR3 in DNA: TGTGCCAGCAGTTTAGGGACAGGGGACAATGAGCAGTTCTTC.

The chain employs TRBV4-1 and TRBJ1-1; 9 nucleotides align to TRBD1. Germline assignment: CDR1 MGHRA and CDR2 YSYEKL. With 0 bases clipped from V and 1 base from J, the junction kept 9 bases outside the gene matches. This CDR3 has 18 residues. The CDR3 nucleotides read TGCGCCAGCAGCCAAGATATGGGACAGGGAACGTGGAACACTGAAGCTTTCTTT. Encoded protein: CASSQDMGQGTWNTEAFF.

This clonotype appeared a few times. The chain has TRBV29-1 and TRBJ2-1; D is tentatively TRBD1 or TRBD2 (5 bases each). The CDR3 length is 11 residues. V gave up 3 bases and J gave up 9 bases, with 9 bases separating them. Looked up from germline, CDR1 is SQVTM and CDR2 is ANQGSEA. The CDR3 DNA reads as TGCAGCGTTGATCGGGGACCTGAGCAGTTCTTC. Protein product: CSVDRGPEQFF.

This clonotype was found a few times. The chain combines TRBV24-1 with TRBJ2-1; 9 bases are shared with TRBD1. CDR1 is KGHDR and CDR2 is SFDVKD in the germline V gene. This CDR3 comprises 17 residues. V dropped 3 bases and J dropped 9; count of bases not matched to a gene: 14. The chain's CDR3 is CATSDQPGQGGSGEQFF. CDR3 DNA sequence: TGTGCCACCAGTGATCAACCGGGACAGGGTGGGAGTGGTGAGCAGTTCTTC.

The chain joins TRBV6-5 to TRBJ1-2; D is unresolved. This CDR3 is built from 14 residues. CDR1 is MNHEY, CDR2 SVGAGI, per germline. Trimming took off 2 bases at V and 8 bases at J, with 15 bases between the two ends. CDR3 in amino acids: CASSYPGRAQGYTF. CDR3 DNA sequence: TGTGCCAGCAGTTACCCCGGAAGGGCGCAGGGCTACACCTTC.

The chain carries TRBV15 and TRBJ2-3, with 11 bases fitting TRBD2. This CDR3 region has 18 residues. Germline values: CDR1 LNHNV, CDR2 YYDKDF (reference sequence). V shed 9 bases and J 6 bases; nucleotides not matched to a gene: 20. DNA for the CDR3: TGTGCCACAGCACAGGGGGCGATTAGCGGGAGGGCCGTGGATACGCAGTATTTT. Protein product: CATAQGAISGRAVDTQYF.

This clonotype was recorded many times. The chain links TRBV5-1 to TRBJ2-1; unclear D gene. V was shortened by 0 bases and J by 8 bases, with 6 bases between the two germline ends. This CDR3 is 12 amino acids long. CDR1 SGHRS and CDR2 YFSETQ come from the germline V gene. For the CDR3, the DNA is TGCGCCAGCAGCTTGGTTTTATATGAGCAGTTCTTC. Protein product: CASSLVLYEQFF.

Only a few counts were recorded for this clonotype. The V and J genes are TRBV28 and TRBJ1-2; tentative D call: TRBD1 (5 bases). CDR3 length: 16 residues. Per germline, CDR1 MDHEN and CDR2 SYDVKM. The V gene lost 8 bases and the J gene lost 6 bases, with 25 bases spanning the gap. The DNA for the CDR3 is TGTGCCAGCGTCCCCTCCCGGACAACCCCGGGGAATGGCTACACCTTC. Translating gives CASVPSRTTPGNGYTF.

There are a few counts of this clonotype. The chain uses TRBV11-2 and TRBJ2-2; 12 bases align to TRBD2. Unmatched junction bases numbered 7, after V lost 5 bases and J lost 6 bases. CDR3 length: 16 amino acids. The germline gives CDR1 SGHAT, CDR2 FQNNGV. The CDR3 sequence: CASSQQTSGGPGELFF. The CDR3, as DNA: TGTGCCAGCAGCCAGCAGACTAGCGGGGGTCCCGGGGAGCTGTTTTTT.

The V and J genes are TRBV7-3 and TRBJ2-3; 14 bases fit TRBD2. The CDR3 contains 15 residues. V shed 4 bases, J shed 5 bases, and the junction held 2 bases outside the gene matches. CDR1 and CDR2 (germline): SGHTA, FQGTGA. The CDR3 sequence: CASSWGLAGVDTQYF. The CDR3 bases are TGTGCCAGCAGCTGGGGACTAGCGGGAGTAGATACGCAGTATTTT.